This T cell receptor (beta chain) is from a study of blood T cell repertoires in COVID-19. Study at large: PBMCs, B-cell-depleted T cells, or T cells provided the cDNA or gDNA that made up the material.

V dropped 5 bases and J dropped 2; count of bases not matched to a gene: 6. Germline V gene data show CDR1 as MDHEN and CDR2 as SYDVKM. The CDR3 contains 16 residues. Per the study methods: Estimation of nucleated cell counts was performed using reference gene primer amplification. The data were produced by immunoSEQ multiplex PCR, yet TCRdb's version contains in-frame clones alone and is incomplete. That table supplies the V and J calls and clone size; D and trimming were determined from the DNA. The profile shows about 210,000 clones, roughly 88% of them singletons. V gene TRBV28 combines with J gene TRBJ1-5; TRBD1 agrees at 10 bases. Sequenced sample: peripheral blood. The TCR sequence derives from a man aged 45 to 65 with active or convalescent COVID-19. The CDR3 DNA is TGTGCCAGCAGTCCCCGACAGGGGGCTGGCAATCAGCCCCAGCATTTT. It codes for CASSPRQGAGNQPQHF.